This T cell receptor beta chain was sequenced during a study of Graves' ophthalmopathy and Graves' hyperthyroidism. Regarding the study as a whole: Ophthalmopathy progression was predicted with around 71% sensitivity and roughly 72% specificity.

V gave up 5 bases and J gave up 1 base; unmatched junction bases: 11. The germline gives CDR1 SGHNT, CDR2 YENEEA. There are 17 residues in the CDR3. RNA transcripts served as template for amplifying TCR beta CDR3 sequences. The authors performed first-round RT-PCR with HTBI primers and then a second-round multiplex PCR. TCRdb analysed the multiplex PCR reads with MiXCR anew, one entry per CDR3 protein. This table has about 740,000 distinct CDR3 sequences, roughly 41% appearing once. Points on this clonotype: The antigen is unknown.

Among the exclusions were patients with other autoimmune diseases, uncontrolled infections, pregnancy or lactation. Sequenced sample: peripheral blood. This rearrangement joins TRBV11-3 to TRBJ2-5, with 9 bases aligning to TRBD2. This receptor was taken from an adult man with Graves' ophthalmopathy. DNA of the CDR3: TGTGCCAGCAGCCCGGGGCGGGGGGGCCGAACCCAAGAGACCCAGTACTTC. It is translated as CASSPGRGGRTQETQYF. Combining the CDR3 with reference TRBV11-3 and TRBJ2-5 gives the whole variable domain EAGVVQSPRYKIIEKKQPVAFWCNPISGHNTLYWYLQNLGQGPELLIRYENEEAVDDSQLPKDRFSAERLKGVDSTLKIQPAELGDSAVYLCASSPGRGGRTQETQYFGPGTRLLVL.